The 14 T cell receptor beta chains given below trace back to one sample, sequenced in a study of beta chain features in type 1 diabetes. Whole-study results and caveats: There was a moderate but significant shortening of TCRB CDR3s in all four CD4+ subsets of Type 1 diabetes patients.

The authors reverse transcribed all of the isolated RNA, so sequencing captured expressed TCRB transcripts. The table came from immunoSEQ multiplex PCR; TCRdb's copy has only in-frame clones and leaves some out. This table holds about 160,000 clones, around 7.8% found once. Their antigens are not known. The sequenced sample consisted of central memory CD4+ T cells from blood. The receptors were gathered from a woman aged 35 to 49 with type 1 diabetes.

This rearrangement joins TRBV7-2 to TRBJ2-6; a possible D gene is TRBD2 (7 bases). CDR3 size: 16 residues. V was cut by 0 bases and J by 4 bases, with 10 bases left in between. Germline V gene sequence: CDR1 SGHTA, CDR2 FQGNSA. The CDR3 is CASSLAGGLGANVLTF. For the CDR3, the DNA is TGTGCCAGCAGCTTAGCGGGGGGGCTGGGGGCCAACGTCCTGACTTTC.

This clone was found a few times. The V gene is TRBV5-6, the J gene TRBJ2-1; D gene uncertain. CDR1 is SGHDT, CDR2 YYEEEE, per germline. The CDR3 covers 12 residues. Trimming cost V 4 bases and J 4 bases, with 6 bases left between them. This chain's CDR3 is CASSVYYNEQFF. In DNA, the CDR3 is TGTGCCAGCAGCGTATATTACAATGAGCAGTTCTTC.

V gene TRBV11-1 combines with J gene TRBJ2-3, with 8 nucleotides matching TRBD2. V shed 3 bases, J shed 5 bases, and the junction held 7 bases outside the gene matches. Germline V lookup: CDR1 SGHAT, CDR2 FQDESV (reference sequence). This CDR3 has 15 residues. Here the CDR3 DNA reads TGTGCCAGCAGCTTCCGGACGGGAGGGGAAGATACGCAGTATTTT. Translating gives CASSFRTGGEDTQYF.

The chain uses TRBV7-9 and TRBJ1-1; the D is unclear. The V end lost 3 bases, the J end lost 6 bases, and 14 bases lay between the germline ends. CDR1 and CDR2 (germline): SEHNR, FQNEAQ (reference sequence). The CDR3 spans 14 residues. CDR3 nucleotides: TGTGCCAGCAGCTTTCGGAGGGAAGGCGCTGAAGCTTTCTTT. Its translation: CASSFRREGAEAFF.

This clone was seen a handful of times. The rearrangement uses TRBV28 and TRBJ2-7, with D maybe TRBD1 (5 bases). With 4 bases removed from V and 3 bases from J, the gap between germline ends came to 10 bases. The germline CDR1 and CDR2 sequences are MDHEN and SYDVKM. This CDR3 spans 13 amino acids. CDR3 coding DNA: TGTGCCAGCAGTTCAGGACACTTCTACGAGCAGTACTTC. This encodes CASSSGHFYEQYF.

The chain carries TRBV21-1 and TRBJ1-3; the table calls TRBD1, which could not be checked here. TRBV21-1 is classified as a pseudogene. The CDR3 spans 15 residues. CDR3 protein: CASSRAGTERNTIYF. The DNA for the CDR3 is TGTGCCAGCAGCCGAGCCGGGACAGAAAGAAACACCATATATTTT.

Only a few counts were recorded for this clone. The sample contains more than one DNA sequence encoding this CDR3. V gene TRBV4-1 combines with J gene TRBJ1-2; D ambiguous. Germline V gives CDR1 MGHRA, CDR2 YSYEKL. The CDR3 runs to 12 residues. Trimming shortened V by 1 base and J by 4 bases, and 4 bases separated the two germline ends. CDR3 coding DNA: TGCGCCAGCAGCCAAGCCTCCTATGGCTACACCTTC. Translated: CASSQASYGYTF.

The chain couples TRBV14 to TRBJ2-3; D is perhaps TRBD2 (6 bases). Deletions cut 6 bases from V and 0 bases from J, with 10 bases between. Germline V gene sequence: CDR1 SGHDN, CDR2 FVKESK. CDR3 length: 14 amino acids. The CDR3: CASRQSGSTDTQYF. Written as DNA, the CDR3 is TGTGCCAGCAGACAAAGCGGGAGCACAGATACGCAGTATTTT.

This clone was seen more than once but under ten times. The V call is TRBV5-1, the J call TRBJ2-3, with 7 positions matching TRBD1. CDR3 size: 14 residues. V shed 3 bases, J shed 3 bases, and the junction held 4 bases outside the gene matches. Germline V gives CDR1 SGHRS, CDR2 YFSETQ. CDR3 sequence reads: CASSYRQGTDTQYF. The CDR3, as DNA: TGCGCCAGCAGCTACCGACAGGGAACAGATACGCAGTATTTT.

This clone has only a few counts. The rearrangement joins TRBV2 to TRBJ2-1; 10 positions agree with TRBD1. The V gene end was trimmed by 4 bases and the J gene end by 6 bases; junction bases not matched to a gene: 3. This CDR3 has 14 residues. CDR1 is SNHLY and CDR2 is FYNNEI in the germline V gene. The CDR3 reads CASSVDRGLNEQFF. The CDR3 region has the DNA TGTGCCAGCAGTGTCGACAGGGGGCTCAATGAGCAGTTCTTC.

This clone was seen a handful of times. CDR3 protein: CAWTRTSGSLWLSTDTQYF. In DNA form, the CDR3 reads TGTGCCTGGACCCGGACTAGCGGGAGTTTATGGCTTAGCACAGATACGCAGTATTTT. The genes are TRBV30 and TRBJ2-3, with 13 positions matching TRBD2. The V gene's germline CDR1 is GTSNPN and CDR2 SVGIG (reference sequence). V was clipped by 4 bases and J by 0 bases; unmatched bases: 13. This CDR3 has 19 amino acids.

The chain has TRBV29-1 and TRBJ1-5; no definite D call. Trimming cost V 4 bases and J 2 bases, with 15 bases left between them. CDR1 and CDR2 (germline): SQVTM, ANQGSEA. This CDR3 has 15 residues. The CDR3 protein is CSVASGVSGNQPQHF. DNA for the CDR3: TGCAGCGTTGCGTCGGGTGTAAGTGGCAATCAGCCCCAGCATTTT. The variable domain in full, with the rest retrieved from reference TRBV29-1 and TRBJ1-5, is SAVISQKPSRDICQRGTSLTIQCQVDSQVTMMFWYRQQPGQSLTLIATANQGSEATYESGFVIDKFPISRPNLTFSTLTVSNMSPEDSSIYLCSVASGVSGNQPQHFGDGTRLSIL.

This clone has a handful of counts. The sample holds other DNA sequences that translate to the same CDR3. V and J are TRBV5-1 and TRBJ2-5; D gene ambiguous. V gave up 4 bases and J gave up 3 bases, with 7 bases separating them. Germline V gene sequence: CDR1 SGHRS, CDR2 YFSETQ. This CDR3 comprises 12 residues. CDR3 nucleotides: TGCGCCAGCAGCCTCAGCGAAGAGACCCAGTACTTC. This sequence encodes CASSLSEETQYF.

The CDR3 bases are TGTGCCAGCAGCTTGGACGGCGGGACAGCGAACACCGGGGAGCTGTTTTTT. Its translation: CASSLDGGTANTGELFF. This chain connects TRBV5-4 to TRBJ2-2; D possibly corresponds to TRBD1 (7 bases). CDR3 length: 17 residues. V dropped 0 bases and J dropped 0 bases, with 12 bases sitting between them. Germline V CDR1 and CDR2: SGHNT, YYREEE (reference sequence).